Listed here are 18 T cell receptor beta chains from one sample, sequenced in a study of blood T cell repertoires in COVID-19. Method: immunoSEQ multiplex PCR; TCRdb's copy keeps in-frame clones and lacks some. The data contain approximately 150,000 clones, approximately 82% of them singletons. The sample taken for sequencing was PBMCs or T cells enriched from blood (not recorded which). Source of these receptors: a man between 60 and 75 years old who had recovered from COVID-19.

This rearrangement joins TRBV30 to TRBJ1-5; D is ambiguous. CDR1 is GTSNPN, CDR2 SVGIG, per germline (reference sequence). Trimming left V 1 base short and J 0 bases short, with 10 bases between. This CDR3 spans 15 amino acids. The CDR3 nucleotides are TGTGCCTGGAGTGGGGCAGAATATAGCAATCAGCCCCAGCATTTT. Encoded protein: CAWSGAEYSNQPQHF.

V gene TRBV29-1 combines with J gene TRBJ2-5, with TRBD2 as a possible D gene (6 bases). V was pared by 7 bases and J by 2 bases, with 17 bases between. The CDR3 contains 14 residues. Germline assignment: CDR1 SQVTM and CDR2 ANQGSEA. CDR3 sequence reads: CSGRLGGRQETQYF. The CDR3 DNA reads TGCAGCGGGCGACTAGGTGGCAGACAAGAGACCCAGTACTTC.

The chain has TRBV5-1 and TRBJ2-3; D ambiguous. This CDR3 has 12 amino acids. Germline V gives CDR1 SGHRS, CDR2 YFSETQ. Trimming stripped 4 bases from V and 1 base from J, with 4 bases between. The DNA for the CDR3 is TGCGCCAGCAGCGCGGGCACAGATACGCAGTATTTT. This sequence encodes CASSAGTDTQYF.

This clone appeared once. V and J are TRBV27 and TRBJ1-2; 10 nucleotides agree with TRBD1. CDR1 and CDR2 (germline): MNHEY, SMNVEV (reference sequence). This CDR3 is built from 13 residues. The trim removed 6 bases at V and 14 bases at J, leaving 12 bases unmatched. DNA of the CDR3: TGTGCCAGCAGGACTACCGGGACAGGGGCTTGGACCTTC. This gives the protein CASRTTGTGAWTF.

The chain recombines TRBV2 with TRBJ2-4, with 7 bases fitting TRBD1. CDR3 size: 13 residues. The V segment lost 7 bases and the J segment 5 bases; nucleotides outside the gene matches: 5. The germline V gene encodes CDR1 SNHLY and CDR2 FYNNEI. In nucleotides, the CDR3 is TGTGCCAGCAATAGGGACAGCGAAAACATTCAGTACTTC. This gives the protein CASNRDSENIQYF.

The V gene is TRBV13, the J gene TRBJ2-7; 11 bases map to TRBD2. Germline-derived CDR1 and CDR2 are PRHDT and FYEKMQ (reference sequence). V shed 3 bases and J 2 bases; nucleotides not matched to a gene: 0. The CDR3 runs to 14 residues. CDR3 DNA sequence: TGTGCCAGCAGCTTTAGCGGGGGGGCCTACGAGCAGTACTTC. Its translation is CASSFSGGAYEQYF.

This clone was detected only a few times. The chain is built from TRBV19 and TRBJ1-2, with a weak D call TRBD1 (5 bases). In germline, CDR1 is LNHDA, CDR2 SQIVND (reference sequence). This CDR3 has 16 residues. Trimming removed 0 bases from V and 2 bases from J, with 13 bases in between. The CDR3 DNA sequence: TGTGCCAGTAGTATAGATTGGAGGGGATCCAACTATGGCTACACCTTC. This sequence encodes CASSIDWRGSNYGYTF.

This clone was seen a single time. V usage is TRBV28 and J usage is TRBJ2-7; TRBD1 aligns across 10 bases. The CDR3 contains 16 residues. Germline CDR1 MDHEN, CDR2 SYDVKM. J gave up 6 bases and V 5 bases, and 13 bases lay outside the gene matches. The CDR3 DNA reads as TGTGCCAGCAGTAAAATACCGGGACAGGGGCTACTCGAGCAGTACTTC. It yields the protein CASSKIPGQGLLEQYF.

The CDR3 nucleotides read TGTGCCAGCAGACAGCCGGAACACTACGAGCAGTACTTC. This encodes CASRQPEHYEQYF. V is TRBV2 and J is TRBJ2-7; D gene unclear. The CDR3 sequence is 13 residues long. CDR1 is SNHLY, CDR2 FYNNEI, per germline. V gave up 6 bases and J gave up 3 bases, with 12 bases separating them.

The rearrangement uses TRBV7-3 and TRBJ1-1; D is unresolved. The CDR3 covers 15 residues. V was cut by 1 base and J by 4 bases, with 13 bases left in between. CDR1 and CDR2 (germline): SGHTA, FQGTGA. CDR3 bases: TGTGCCAGCAGCTTAAATCCCGCGGGGTCCACTGAAGCTTTCTTT. Its translation is CASSLNPAGSTEAFF.

V usage is TRBV7-6 and J usage is TRBJ2-7; TRBD2 matches 11 bases. The CDR3 sequence is 17 residues long. CDR1 and CDR2 (germline): SGHVS, FNYEAQ. V lost 1 base and J lost 3; bases outside the gene matches: 8. The CDR3 sequence: CASSLGPSGRNDYEQYF. As DNA, the CDR3 is TGTGCCAGCAGCTTAGGGCCTAGCGGGAGGAACGACTACGAGCAGTACTTC.

In regard to this clone: The same CDR3 arises from other DNA sequences in this sample as well. This chain links TRBV28 with TRBJ1-1; 9 bases map to TRBD1. Germline V gene data show CDR1 as MDHEN and CDR2 as SYDVKM. Trimming took 5 bases from V and 4 from J; bases not matched to a gene: 14. CDR3 length: 17 amino acids. Here the CDR3 reads CASSPLGPGQGGTEAFF. The CDR3 DNA reads TGTGCCAGCAGTCCTTTGGGTCCGGGACAGGGTGGCACTGAAGCTTTCTTT. Looking up the rest from reference TRBV28 and TRBJ1-1 gives the full variable domain: DVKVTQSSRYLVKRTGEKVFLECVQDMDHENMFWYRQDPGLGLRLIYFSYDVKMKEKGDIPEGYSVSREKKERFSLILESASTNQTSMYLCASSPLGPGQGGTEAFFGQGTRLTVV.

The CDR3: CAWSPTGQGGRLFF. The CDR3 DNA sequence: TGTGCCTGGAGTCCAACGGGACAGGGAGGGCGGCTGTTTTTT. The genes are TRBV30 and TRBJ1-4; TRBD1 matches 9 bases. V dropped 2 bases and J dropped 14; count of bases not matched to a gene: 12. This CDR3 contains 14 residues. CDR1 is GTSNPN, CDR2 SVGIG, per germline (reference sequence).

The V and J genes are TRBV9 and TRBJ1-6; TRBD1 matches at 7 bases. Losses at the gene ends were 3 bases for V and 7 bases for J; bases not matched to a gene: 10. This CDR3 region has 16 residues. The germline CDR1 and CDR2 sequences are SGDLS and YYNGEE. CDR3 residues: CASSALTGTANSPLHF. CDR3 in DNA: TGTGCCAGCAGCGCCTTGACCGGGACAGCGAATTCACCCCTCCACTTT.

Only a few counts were recorded for this clone. This chain uses TRBV19 with TRBJ2-2; possible D gene TRBD1, 5 bases. There are 15 residues in the CDR3. Deletions cut 3 bases from V and 5 bases from J, with 13 bases between. Germline V gene sequence: CDR1 LNHDA, CDR2 SQIVND (reference sequence). The CDR3 sequence: CASSIGAGWTGELFF. Written as DNA, the CDR3 is TGTGCCAGTAGTATTGGGGCAGGCTGGACCGGGGAGCTGTTTTTT.

This sequence joins TRBV10-3 and TRBJ1-1; weak D call: TRBD1 (5 bases). V lost 2 bases and J lost 3, with 7 bases in between. Per the germline V gene, CDR1 is ENHRY and CDR2 is SYGVKD. The CDR3 covers 13 residues. CDR3 nucleotides: TGTGCCATCAGTGAGATAGGGGACACTGAAGCTTTCTTT. This translates into CAISEIGDTEAFF.

This sequence joins TRBV28 and TRBJ2-7; 9 bases fit TRBD1. This CDR3 region has 21 residues. The V segment lost 5 bases and the J segment 3 bases; nucleotides outside the gene matches: 26. The V gene's germline CDR1 is MDHEN and CDR2 SYDVKM. The CDR3 DNA follows: TGTGCCAGCAGTGGCATTGAATGGGGGACAGGGCGTTTTTTGGCTGGCTACGAGCAGTACTTC. Its translation: CASSGIEWGTGRFLAGYEQYF.

DNA for the CDR3: TGCGCCAGCAGCCCCAATTCTGGAACAGGGACTGGGGCCAACGTCCTGACTTTC. It yields the protein CASSPNSGTGTGANVLTF. The rearrangement uses TRBV5-1 and TRBJ2-6; D might be TRBD1 (6 bases). The CDR3 loop spans 18 amino acids. The germline V and J ends were trimmed by 4 bases and 2 bases, with 19 bases remaining between them. Per germline, CDR1 SGHRS and CDR2 YFSETQ.